This TCR beta chain was sequenced during a study of CD8+CD57+ T cells in acquired aplastic anemia. Study details: The sorted CD4+ and CD8+ cells yielded an average around 3.2 ug of DNA. Some 10 million reads were obtained on average for healthy donor CD4+ cells. Study-level points and caveats: Patients did not significantly differ from controls in CD8+ Simpson's diversity. Patients and controls turned out to have approximately 29 CD8+ CDR3 sequences in common.

Turning to this clonotype: Its target is not known.

This CDR3 has 13 amino acids. V shed 7 bases and J shed 4 bases, with 14 bases lying between them. Germline loops: CDR1 MGHDK, CDR2 SYGVNS. Researchers used genomic DNA as the template to profile TCR beta VDJ and CDR3. TCRdb fed the reads into MiXCR, producing one record per CDR3 protein. Of under 200,000 distinct CDR3 sequences listed, roughly 63% are singletons. Sequencing was performed on sorted CD4+, CD8+, or CD8+CD57+ T cells (not recorded which) from PBMCs. This clonotype was obtained from a human donor in good health. The chain couples TRBV25-1 to TRBJ2-7, with a weak D call TRBD2 (5 bases). CDR3 in DNA: TGTGCCAGCACGGACTCCGGCCAATACGAGCAGTACTTC. This translates into CASTDSGQYEQYF.